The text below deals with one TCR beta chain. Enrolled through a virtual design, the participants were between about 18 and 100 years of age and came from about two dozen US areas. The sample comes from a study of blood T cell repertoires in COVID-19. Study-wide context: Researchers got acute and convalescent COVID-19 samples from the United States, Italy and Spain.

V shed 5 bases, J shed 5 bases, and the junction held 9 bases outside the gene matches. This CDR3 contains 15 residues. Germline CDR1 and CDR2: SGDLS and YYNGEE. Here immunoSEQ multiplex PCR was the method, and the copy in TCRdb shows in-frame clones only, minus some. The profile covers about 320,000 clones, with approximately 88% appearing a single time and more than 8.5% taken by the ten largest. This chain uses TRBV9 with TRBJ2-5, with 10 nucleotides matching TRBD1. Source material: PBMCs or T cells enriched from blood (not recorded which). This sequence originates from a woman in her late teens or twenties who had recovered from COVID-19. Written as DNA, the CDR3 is TGTGCCAGCAGTGACCCCGGGACAGGGGTTGAGACCCAGTACTTC. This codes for CASSDPGTGVETQYF.